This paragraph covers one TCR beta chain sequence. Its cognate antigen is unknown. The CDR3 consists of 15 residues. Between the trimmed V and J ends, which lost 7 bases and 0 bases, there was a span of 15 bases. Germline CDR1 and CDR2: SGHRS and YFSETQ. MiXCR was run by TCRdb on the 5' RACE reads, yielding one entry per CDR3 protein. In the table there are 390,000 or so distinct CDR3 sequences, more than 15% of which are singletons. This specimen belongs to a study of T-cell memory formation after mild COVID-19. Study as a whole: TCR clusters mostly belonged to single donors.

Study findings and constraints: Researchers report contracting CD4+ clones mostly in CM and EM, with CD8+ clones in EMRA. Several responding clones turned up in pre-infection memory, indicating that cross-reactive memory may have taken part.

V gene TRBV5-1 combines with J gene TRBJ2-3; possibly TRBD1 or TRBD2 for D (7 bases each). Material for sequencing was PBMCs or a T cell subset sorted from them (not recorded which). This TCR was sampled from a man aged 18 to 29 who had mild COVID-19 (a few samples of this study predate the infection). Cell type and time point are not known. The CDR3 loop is CASYRQGLSTDTQYF. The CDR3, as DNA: TGCGCCAGCTATCGACAGGGACTAAGCACAGATACGCAGTATTTT.